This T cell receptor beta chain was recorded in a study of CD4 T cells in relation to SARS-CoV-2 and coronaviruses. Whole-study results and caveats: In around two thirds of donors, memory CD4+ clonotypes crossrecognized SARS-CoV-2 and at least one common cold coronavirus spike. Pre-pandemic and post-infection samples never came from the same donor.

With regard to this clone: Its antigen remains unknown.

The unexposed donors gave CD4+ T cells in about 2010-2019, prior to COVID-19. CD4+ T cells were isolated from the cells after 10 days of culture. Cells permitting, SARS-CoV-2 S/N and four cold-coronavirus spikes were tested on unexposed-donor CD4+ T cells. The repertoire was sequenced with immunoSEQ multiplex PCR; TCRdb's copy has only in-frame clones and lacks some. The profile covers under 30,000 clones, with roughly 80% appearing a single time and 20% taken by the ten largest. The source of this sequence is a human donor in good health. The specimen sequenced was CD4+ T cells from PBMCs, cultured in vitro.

CDR3 residues: CASSQGGTNEKLFF. DNA for the CDR3: TGTGCCAGCAGCCAAGGGGGGACTAATGAAAAACTGTTTTTT. The V call is TRBV4-2, the J call TRBJ1-4; the D gene is possibly TRBD1 (5 bases). The CDR3 consists of 14 residues. V lost 1 base, J lost 2 bases, and 5 bases lay in between. Germline V gene data show CDR1 as LGHNA and CDR2 as YNFKEQ.